The subject of this entry is one T cell receptor beta chain. What it recognizes is unknown. The sample belongs to a study of cytotoxic CD8 clonotypes in ibrutinib-treated CLL. As for the study in general: The study recorded mean values of approximately 260,000 productive templates and under 100,000 productive rearrangements per sample. Study observations and caveats: Baseline clonality exceeded age-matched healthy donors and tracked circulating CD8+ T-cell counts.

Targeted sequencing depth ranged from 1 in 200,000 to 1 in 1 million T cells. Assay: immunoSEQ multiplex PCR; the TCRdb copy retains only in-frame clones and omits some. Of nearly 300,000 clones listed, around 76% are singletons. With 1 base removed from V and 6 bases from J, the gap between germline ends came to 21 bases. The CDR3 is made up of 17 amino acids. Germline CDR1 LNHDA, CDR2 SQIVND (reference sequence). The chain joins TRBV19 to TRBJ1-2, with D perhaps matching TRBD1 (5 bases). This receptor was taken from a human donor with chronic lymphocytic leukemia. This specimen was PBMCs, taken at disease progression, from a patient treated with ibrutinib. CDR3 protein: CASSIVTGVKGRNGYTF. Written as DNA, the CDR3 is TGTGCCAGTAGTATAGTCACAGGAGTAAAAGGTCGTAATGGCTACACCTTC.